The next 27 T cell receptor beta chains were all read from a single sample in a study of blood T cell repertoires in COVID-19. This table comes from immunoSEQ multiplex PCR, and its TCRdb copy is limited to in-frame clones, with some not included. The top ten clones hold more than 7.5% of a sample with 160,000 or so clones, roughly 88% of them seen once. The sample consisted of peripheral blood. These receptors originate from a woman aged 45-65 years with acute or convalescent COVID-19.

The chain recombines TRBV5-4 with TRBJ1-6; no reliable D call. CDR1 is SGHNT and CDR2 is YYREEE in the germline V gene (reference sequence). CDR3 length: 14 residues. V was pared by 1 base and J by 10 bases, with 12 bases between. CDR3 sequence: CASSLFGRGSPLHF. For the CDR3, the DNA is TGTGCCAGCAGCTTGTTCGGGCGGGGATCACCCCTCCACTTT. Using reference TRBV5-4 and TRBJ1-6 for the parts outside the CDR3, the full variable domain is ETGVTQSPTHLIKTRGQQVTLRCSSQSGHNTVSWYQQALGQGPQFIFQYYREEENGRGNFPPRFSGLQFPNYSSELNVNALELDDSALYLCASSLFGRGSPLHFGNGTRLTVT.

V gene TRBV29-1 combines with J gene TRBJ2-2; 7 nucleotides match TRBD2. J lost 0 bases, V lost 5 bases, and 3 bases had no gene match. The CDR3 length is 14 residues. In germline, CDR1 is SQVTM, CDR2 ANQGSEA. CDR3 sequence reads: CSVFAGANTGELFF. In DNA form, the CDR3 reads TGCAGCGTTTTTGCGGGAGCGAACACCGGGGAGCTGTTTTTT.

The J gene is TRBJ1-1, the V gene TRBV12-3 or TRBV12-4; D is unclear. The CDR3 totals 13 residues. V gave up 7 bases and J gave up 1 base, with 10 bases separating them. The CDR3 spells CASKIDWNTEAFF. As DNA, the CDR3 is TGTGCCAGCAAGATTGACTGGAACACTGAAGCTTTCTTT.

CDR3 coding DNA: TGTGCCAGCAGCTGGGACAGGGCTAGCAATCAGCCCCAGCATTTT. Translated, it gives CASSWDRASNQPQHF. The chain is built from TRBV7-8 and TRBJ1-5, with 9 positions matching TRBD1. CDR1 SGHVS and CDR2 FQNEAQ come from the germline V gene. The CDR3 loop spans 15 amino acids. V dropped 4 bases and J dropped 0; count of bases not matched to a gene: 1.

V gene TRBV9 combines with J gene TRBJ1-2; 9 bases agree with TRBD1. With V trimmed by 0 bases and J by 4 bases, 4 bases remained unmatched. This CDR3 has 15 residues. CDR1 and CDR2 from the germline V gene are SGDLS and YYNGEE. The CDR3 DNA is TGTGCCAGCAGCGTAGGACAGGGGGATGGCTATGGCTACACCTTC. Protein: CASSVGQGDGYGYTF.

This clone has just one count. The chain is built from TRBV24-1 and TRBJ2-1; the match to TRBD2 covers 14 bases. The CDR3 runs 19 residues. J was trimmed by 7 bases and V by 0 bases; bases with no gene match: 10. Looked up from germline, CDR1 is KGHDR and CDR2 is SFDVKD. CDR3 residues: CATSDLSAGTSGSMNEQFF. CDR3 nucleotides: TGTGCCACCAGTGATTTGTCTGCTGGGACTAGCGGGAGTATGAATGAGCAGTTCTTC.

The chain uses TRBV27 and TRBJ2-1; D is ambiguous. Germline CDR1 is MNHEY and CDR2 is SMNVEV (reference sequence). V was clipped by 6 bases and J by 0 bases, with 9 bases between them. The CDR3 covers 14 residues. The CDR3 loop is CASSPRSSYNEQFF. CDR3 in DNA: TGTGCCAGCAGCCCGAGGTCCTCCTACAATGAGCAGTTCTTC.

The chain uses TRBV5-8 and TRBJ2-2; a weak D match, TRBD2 (5 bases). Germline V CDR1 and CDR2: SGHTS, YDEGEE. The CDR3 totals 13 residues. The germline V and J ends were trimmed by 6 bases and 6 bases, with 12 bases remaining between them. The CDR3 loop reads CASTLTRAGELFF. The CDR3 DNA follows: TGTGCCAGCACCCTAACTAGGGCCGGGGAGCTGTTTTTT.

The V gene is TRBV12-3 or TRBV12-4, the J gene TRBJ2-7, with 8 bases matching TRBD1. CDR3 length: 13 amino acids. V was pared by 3 bases and J by 6 bases, with 4 bases of the junction left unmatched. CDR3 sequence: CASSFGTGGEQYF. The CDR3 bases are TGTGCCAGCAGTTTCGGGACAGGCGGCGAGCAGTACTTC.

The J gene is TRBJ2-5, the V gene TRBV27, with 9 nucleotides matching TRBD1. The V gene end was trimmed by 3 bases and the J gene end by 4 bases; junction bases not matched to a gene: 9. The germline gives CDR1 MNHEY, CDR2 SMNVEV (reference sequence). The CDR3 has 16 residues. DNA for the CDR3: TGTGCCAGCAGTTTGGCCCCACAGGGGGCGGGAGAGACCCAGTACTTC. Protein: CASSLAPQGAGETQYF.

The chain is built from TRBV9 and TRBJ1-1; D unclear. V was cut by 0 bases and J by 0 bases, with 15 bases left in between. This CDR3 has 17 amino acids. Germline V lookup: CDR1 SGDLS, CDR2 YYNGEE. The CDR3 region has the DNA TGTGCCAGCAGCGTAGACCCTCGGCGGGCTATGAACACTGAAGCTTTCTTT. As protein: CASSVDPRRAMNTEAFF.

The J gene is TRBJ2-7, the V gene TRBV24-1; perhaps TRBD1 as D (5 bases). The CDR3 is made up of 13 amino acids. Germline lookup yields CDR1 KGHDR and CDR2 SFDVKD. V dropped 9 bases and J dropped 2 bases, with 13 bases sitting between them. CDR3 protein: CATVTGHPYEQYF. The CDR3 DNA reads as TGTGCCACCGTCACAGGCCACCCCTACGAGCAGTACTTC.

This chain connects TRBV4-2 to TRBJ1-5, with TRBD1 as a possible D gene (5 bases). The CDR3 consists of 17 residues. Looked up from germline, CDR1 is LGHNA and CDR2 is YNFKEQ. With 4 bases removed from V and 1 base from J, the gap between germline ends came to 17 bases. For the CDR3, the DNA is TGTGCCAGCAGCCCCAAGAGGGAGGGACGAAGCAATCAGCCCCAGCATTTT. The encoded protein is CASSPKREGRSNQPQHF.

This chain uses TRBV9 with TRBJ2-5; TRBD2 aligns across 14 bases. The CDR3 has 18 amino acids. The trim removed 3 bases at V and 5 bases at J, leaving 12 bases unmatched. The germline V gene has CDR1 SGDLS and CDR2 YYNGEE. CDR3 amino acids: CASSGGTSGSGAGETQYF. The CDR3 DNA reads as TGTGCCAGCAGCGGAGGGACTAGCGGGAGTGGCGCTGGCGAGACCCAGTACTTC.

V usage is TRBV5-4 and J usage is TRBJ2-2; 10 nucleotides agree with TRBD1. CDR1 SGHNT and CDR2 YYREEE come from the germline V gene (reference sequence). J was trimmed by 3 bases and V by 3 bases; bases with no gene match: 2. The CDR3 has 15 amino acids. The CDR3, as DNA: TGTGCCAGCAGCTCGGGACAGGGGTACACCGGGGAGCTGTTTTTT. It yields the protein CASSSGQGYTGELFF.

The chain carries TRBV30 and TRBJ2-3; the D gene is possibly TRBD2 (5 bases). The ends were cut back, 4 bases at V and 0 bases at J, with 11 bases in the middle. The germline CDR1 and CDR2 sequences are GTSNPN and SVGIG (reference sequence). This CDR3 has 14 residues. CDR3: CAWTKGRSTDTQYF. The CDR3 DNA follows: TGTGCCTGGACCAAAGGGAGAAGCACAGATACGCAGTATTTT. The full variable domain, completed using reference TRBV30 and TRBJ2-3, is SQTIHQWPATLVQPVGSPLSLECTVEGTSNPNLYWYRQAAGRGLQLLFYSVGIGQISSEVPQNLSASRPQDRQFILSSKKLLLSDSGFYLCAWTKGRSTDTQYFGPGTRLTVL.

About this clone itself: This same CDR3 is encoded by further DNA sequences in the sample. V is TRBV7-2 and J is TRBJ1-6; 9 bases fit TRBD1. Germline V gives CDR1 SGHTA, CDR2 FQGNSA. The CDR3 is 15 amino acids. V trimming: 5 bases; J trimming: 8 bases; junction bases outside the gene matches: 7. The CDR3 DNA sequence: TGTGCCAGCAGCACCACAGGGGGCATTGATTCACCCCTCCACTTT. Translation: CASSTTGGIDSPLHF.

This chain uses TRBV5-1 with TRBJ2-4; 8 bases align to TRBD1. This CDR3 is built from 15 residues. The junction had 8 bases not matched to a gene; V was cut back by 0 bases and J by 9 bases. CDR1 is SGHRS, CDR2 YFSETQ, per germline. CDR3: CASSLGGQGIGIQYF. In nucleotides, the CDR3 is TGCGCCAGCAGCTTGGGAGGACAGGGTATAGGCATTCAGTACTTC.

The genes are TRBV6-1 and TRBJ1-5; D possibly corresponds to TRBD1 (5 bases). This CDR3 is built from 16 residues. Germline assignment: CDR1 MNHNS and CDR2 SASEGT. The germline V and J ends were trimmed by 2 bases and 1 base, with 12 bases remaining between them. CDR3 sequence reads: CASSESGLGSNQPQHF. CDR3 in DNA: TGTGCCAGCAGTGAATCAGGGTTGGGGAGCAATCAGCCCCAGCATTTT.

The chain employs TRBV4-3 and TRBJ2-1; 9 bases are shared with TRBD2. Germline CDR1 is LGHNA and CDR2 is YSLEER. Trimming at V came to 0 bases and at J to 0 bases, leaving 3 bases not matched to a gene. The CDR3 runs 17 residues. The CDR3 spells CASSQDSGGSSYNEQFF. The DNA of the CDR3 is TGCGCCAGCAGCCAAGATAGCGGGGGAAGCTCCTACAATGAGCAGTTCTTC.

This clone was observed once. The chain carries TRBV21-1 and TRBJ2-7; the D call TRBD2 from the table was never checked on the DNA. TRBV21-1 is a pseudogene segment. This CDR3 spans 14 amino acids. CDR3 in DNA: TGTGCCAGCAGCAAAGCAATGAGCTCCTACGAGCAGTACTTC. Translation gives CASSKAMSSYEQYF.

The chain combines TRBV7-2 with TRBJ2-1; 11 bases map to TRBD2. The V and J ends lost 5 bases and 9 bases, in that order; junction bases with no gene match: 6. In germline, CDR1 is SGHTA, CDR2 FQGNSA. The CDR3 is made up of 14 amino acids. The CDR3 protein is CASSQRLAGGEQFF. The CDR3 DNA is TGTGCCAGCAGCCAGCGTCTAGCGGGAGGTGAGCAGTTCTTC.

CDR3 nucleotide sequence: TGCAGCGTCAGGATTTCTGGAAACACCATATATTTT. Its protein is CSVRISGNTIYF. V usage is TRBV29-1 and J usage is TRBJ1-3; D not resolved. The V gene's germline CDR1 is SQVTM and CDR2 ANQGSEA. The CDR3 consists of 12 residues. V lost 6 bases to trimming and J lost 1 base, with 7 bases between them.

The chain is built from TRBV7-2 and TRBJ2-2, with D perhaps TRBD2 (7 bases). V lost 2 bases and J lost 0, with 13 bases in between. This CDR3 spans 17 amino acids. CDR1 is SGHTA and CDR2 is FQGNSA in the germline V gene. CDR3 DNA sequence: TGTGCCAGCAGCTTAAAAGGGGGGGCCACGAACACCGGGGAGCTGTTTTTT. Residues: CASSLKGGATNTGELFF.

The chain uses TRBV6-5 and TRBJ1-5, with D perhaps TRBD1 (5 bases). Trimming cost V 4 bases and J 2 bases, with 12 bases left between them. Germline V gene lookup returns CDR1 MNHEY and CDR2 SVGAGI. The length of the CDR3 is 15 residues. The CDR3 protein is CASSSDSFGNQPQHF. DNA of the CDR3: TGTGCCAGCAGTTCCGACAGTTTCGGCAATCAGCCCCAGCATTTT.

The chain has TRBV5-5 and TRBJ1-6; 7 nucleotides agree with TRBD1. The CDR3 is 15 residues long. Germline CDR1 is SGHKS and CDR2 is YYEKEE (reference sequence). V was clipped by 2 bases and J by 5 bases; unmatched bases: 4. The CDR3 sequence is CASSFPGQNNSPLHF. The CDR3 bases are TGTGCCAGCAGCTTCCCGGGACAGAATAATTCACCCCTCCACTTT. Using reference TRBV5-5 and TRBJ1-6 for the parts outside the CDR3, the full variable domain is DAGVTQSPTHLIKTRGQQVTLRCSPISGHKSVSWYQQVLGQGPQFIFQYYEKEERGRGNFPDRFSARQFPNYSSELNVNALLLGDSALYLCASSFPGQNNSPLHFGNGTRLTVT.

The V call is TRBV5-1, the J call TRBJ2-1; D perhaps matches TRBD2 (6 bases). Trimming took off 7 bases at V and 4 bases at J, with 18 bases between the two ends. Germline V lookup: CDR1 SGHRS, CDR2 YFSETQ. CDR3 length equals 15 residues. The chain's CDR3 is CASARSQRAYNEQFF. CDR3 DNA sequence: TGCGCCAGCGCCCGATCACAGCGGGCATACAATGAGCAGTTCTTC.